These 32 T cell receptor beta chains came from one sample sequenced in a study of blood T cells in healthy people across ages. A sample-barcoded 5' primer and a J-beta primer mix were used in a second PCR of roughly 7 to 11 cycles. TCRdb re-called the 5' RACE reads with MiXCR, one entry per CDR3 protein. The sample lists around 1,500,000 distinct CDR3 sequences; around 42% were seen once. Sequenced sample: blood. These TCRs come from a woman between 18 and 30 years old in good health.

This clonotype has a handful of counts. The CDR3, as DNA: TGCGCCAGCAGCTTGTGGACTAGCGGGACCCCTTACAATGAGCAGTTCTTC. Its translation: CASSLWTSGTPYNEQFF. J is TRBJ2-1 and V is TRBV5-1, with 12 bases that match TRBD2. The trim removed 1 base at V and 4 bases at J, leaving 6 bases unmatched. Germline lookup yields CDR1 SGHRS and CDR2 YFSETQ. There are 17 residues in the CDR3.

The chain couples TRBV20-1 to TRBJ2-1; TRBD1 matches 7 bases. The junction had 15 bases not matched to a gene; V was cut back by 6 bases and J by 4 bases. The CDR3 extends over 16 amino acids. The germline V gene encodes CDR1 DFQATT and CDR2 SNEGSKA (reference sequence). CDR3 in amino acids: CSAKPTGVPTYNEQFF. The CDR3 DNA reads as TGCAGTGCCAAACCCACAGGGGTCCCGACGTACAATGAGCAGTTCTTC.

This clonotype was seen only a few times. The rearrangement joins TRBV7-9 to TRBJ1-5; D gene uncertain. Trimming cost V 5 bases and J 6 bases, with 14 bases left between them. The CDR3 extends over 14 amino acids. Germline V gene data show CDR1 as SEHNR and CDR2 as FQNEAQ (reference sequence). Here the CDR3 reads CASSPEGRSQPQHF. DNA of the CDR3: TGTGCCAGCAGCCCGGAAGGGCGCAGTCAGCCCCAGCATTTT.

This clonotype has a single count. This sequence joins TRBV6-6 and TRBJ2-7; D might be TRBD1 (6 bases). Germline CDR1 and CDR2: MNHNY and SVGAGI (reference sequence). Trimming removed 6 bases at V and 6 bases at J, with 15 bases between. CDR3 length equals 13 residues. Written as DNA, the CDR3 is TGTGCCAGCAGCCCAAGGGGGATAGCCGAGCAGTACTTC. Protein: CASSPRGIAEQYF.

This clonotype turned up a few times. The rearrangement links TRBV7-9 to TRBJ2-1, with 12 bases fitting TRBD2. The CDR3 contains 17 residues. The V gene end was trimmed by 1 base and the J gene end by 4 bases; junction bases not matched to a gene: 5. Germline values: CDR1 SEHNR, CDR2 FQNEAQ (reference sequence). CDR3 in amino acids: CASSLGGLAGKYNEQFF. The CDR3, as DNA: TGTGCCAGCAGCTTAGGAGGACTAGCGGGGAAATACAATGAGCAGTTCTTC.

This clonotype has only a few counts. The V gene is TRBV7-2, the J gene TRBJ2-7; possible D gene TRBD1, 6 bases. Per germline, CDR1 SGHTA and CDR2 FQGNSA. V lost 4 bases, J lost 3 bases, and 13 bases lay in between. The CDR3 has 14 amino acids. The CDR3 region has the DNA TGTGCCAGCAGCTCAGGGGTGGGCTACTACGAGCAGTACTTC. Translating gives CASSSGVGYYEQYF.

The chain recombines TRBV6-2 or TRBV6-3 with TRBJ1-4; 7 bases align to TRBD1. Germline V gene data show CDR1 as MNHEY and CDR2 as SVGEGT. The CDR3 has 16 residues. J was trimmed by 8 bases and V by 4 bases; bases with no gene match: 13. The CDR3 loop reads CASSSPRGSSREKLFF. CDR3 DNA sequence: TGTGCCAGCAGTTCCCCCAGGGGGAGTTCGAGAGAAAAACTGTTTTTT.

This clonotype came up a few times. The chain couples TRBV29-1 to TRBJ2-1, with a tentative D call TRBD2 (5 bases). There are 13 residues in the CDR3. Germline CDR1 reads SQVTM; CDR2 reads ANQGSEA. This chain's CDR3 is CTSRGSSYNEQFF. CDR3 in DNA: TGCACGTCACGGGGAAGCTCCTACAATGAGCAGTTCTTC.

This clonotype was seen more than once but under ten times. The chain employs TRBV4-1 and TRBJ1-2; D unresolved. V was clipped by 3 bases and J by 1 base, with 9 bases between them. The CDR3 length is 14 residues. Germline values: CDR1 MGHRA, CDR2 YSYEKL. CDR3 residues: CASSQPSLNYGYTF. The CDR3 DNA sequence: TGCGCCAGCAGCCAGCCGAGTCTTAACTATGGCTACACCTTC.

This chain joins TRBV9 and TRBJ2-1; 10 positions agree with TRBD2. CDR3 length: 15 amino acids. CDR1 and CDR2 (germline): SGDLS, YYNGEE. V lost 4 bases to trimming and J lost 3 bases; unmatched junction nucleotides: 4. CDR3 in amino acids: CASSIGTSVYNEQFF. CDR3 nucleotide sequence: TGTGCCAGCAGCATCGGGACTAGCGTCTACAATGAGCAGTTCTTC.

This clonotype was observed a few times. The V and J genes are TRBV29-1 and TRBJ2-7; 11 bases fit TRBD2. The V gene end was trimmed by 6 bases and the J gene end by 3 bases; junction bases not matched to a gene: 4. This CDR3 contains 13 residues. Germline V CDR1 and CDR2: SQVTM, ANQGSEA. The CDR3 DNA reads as TGCAGCGTGGGGGGGACTAGCGGCTACGAGCAGTACTTC. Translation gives CSVGGTSGYEQYF.

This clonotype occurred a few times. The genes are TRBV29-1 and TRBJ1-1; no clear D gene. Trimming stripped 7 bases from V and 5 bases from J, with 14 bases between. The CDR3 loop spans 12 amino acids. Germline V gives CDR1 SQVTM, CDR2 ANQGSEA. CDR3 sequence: CSADVGGTEAFF. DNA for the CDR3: TGCAGCGCCGACGTAGGAGGGACTGAAGCTTTCTTT. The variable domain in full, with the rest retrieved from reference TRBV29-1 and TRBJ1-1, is SAVISQKPSRDICQRGTSLTIQCQVDSQVTMMFWYRQQPGQSLTLIATANQGSEATYESGFVIDKFPISRPNLTFSTLTVSNMSPEDSSIYLCSADVGGTEAFFGQGTRLTVV.

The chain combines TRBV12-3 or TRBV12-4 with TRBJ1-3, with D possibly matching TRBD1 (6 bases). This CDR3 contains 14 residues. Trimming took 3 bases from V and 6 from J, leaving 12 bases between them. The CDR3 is CASSFGGLENTIYF. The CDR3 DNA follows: TGTGCCAGCAGTTTTGGGGGGCTGGAAAACACCATATATTTT.

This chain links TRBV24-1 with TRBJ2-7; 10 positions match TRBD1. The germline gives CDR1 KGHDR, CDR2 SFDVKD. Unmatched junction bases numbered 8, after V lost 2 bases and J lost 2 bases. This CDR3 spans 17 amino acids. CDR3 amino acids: CATSDSRGTGVPYEQYF. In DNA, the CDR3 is TGTGCCACCAGTGATTCGAGAGGGACAGGGGTCCCCTACGAGCAGTACTTC.

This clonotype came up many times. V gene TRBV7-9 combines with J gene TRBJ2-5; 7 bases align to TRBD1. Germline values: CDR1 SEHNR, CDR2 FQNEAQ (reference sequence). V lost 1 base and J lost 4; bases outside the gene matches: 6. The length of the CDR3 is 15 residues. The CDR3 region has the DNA TGTGCCAGCAGCTTAGGGCCAGGGGGACGAGAGACCCAGTACTTC. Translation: CASSLGPGGRETQYF.

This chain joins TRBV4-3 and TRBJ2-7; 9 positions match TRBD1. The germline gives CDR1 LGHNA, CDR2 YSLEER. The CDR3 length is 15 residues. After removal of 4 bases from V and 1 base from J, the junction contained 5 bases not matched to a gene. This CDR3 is CASSPFGQGSYEQYF. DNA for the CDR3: TGCGCCAGCAGCCCTTTTGGACAGGGGTCCTACGAGCAGTACTTC.

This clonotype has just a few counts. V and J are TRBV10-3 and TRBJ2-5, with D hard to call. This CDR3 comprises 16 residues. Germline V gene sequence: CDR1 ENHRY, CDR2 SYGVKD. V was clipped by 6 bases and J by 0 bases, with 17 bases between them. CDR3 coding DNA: TGTGCCATCAGAACCCCTAGTTTAGGGTACCAAGAGACCCAGTACTTC. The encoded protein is CAIRTPSLGYQETQYF.

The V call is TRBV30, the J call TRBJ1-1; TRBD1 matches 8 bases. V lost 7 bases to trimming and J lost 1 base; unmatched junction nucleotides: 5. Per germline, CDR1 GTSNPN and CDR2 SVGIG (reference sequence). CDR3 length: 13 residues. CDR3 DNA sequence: TGTGCCTCCCGACAGGGGAGGAACACTGAAGCTTTCTTT. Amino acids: CASRQGRNTEAFF.

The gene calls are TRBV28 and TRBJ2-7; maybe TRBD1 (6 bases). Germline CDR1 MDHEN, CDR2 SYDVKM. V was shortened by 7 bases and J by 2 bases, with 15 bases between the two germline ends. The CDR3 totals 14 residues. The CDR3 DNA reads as TGTGCCAGCACCAATTGGGACACAGCCTACGAGCAGTACTTC. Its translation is CASTNWDTAYEQYF.

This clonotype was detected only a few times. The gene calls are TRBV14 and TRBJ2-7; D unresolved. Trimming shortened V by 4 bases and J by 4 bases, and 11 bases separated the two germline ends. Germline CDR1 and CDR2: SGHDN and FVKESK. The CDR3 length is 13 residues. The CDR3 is CASSPLREYEQYF. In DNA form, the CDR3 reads TGTGCCAGCAGCCCTCTTCGTGAATACGAGCAGTACTTC.

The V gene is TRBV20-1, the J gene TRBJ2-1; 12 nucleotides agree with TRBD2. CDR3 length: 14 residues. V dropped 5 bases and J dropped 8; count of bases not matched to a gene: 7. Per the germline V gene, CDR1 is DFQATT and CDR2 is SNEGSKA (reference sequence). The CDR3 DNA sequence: TGCAGTGCTTGGACTAGCGGGGAAGGGGATGAGCAGTTCTTC. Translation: CSAWTSGEGDEQFF.

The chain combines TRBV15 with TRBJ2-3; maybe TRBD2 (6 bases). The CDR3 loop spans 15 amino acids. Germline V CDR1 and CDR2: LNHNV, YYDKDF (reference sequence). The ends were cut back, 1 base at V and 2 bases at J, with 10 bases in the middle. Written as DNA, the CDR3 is TGTGCCACCAGCAGAGGTGCGGGACCCACAGATACGCAGTATTTT. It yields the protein CATSRGAGPTDTQYF.

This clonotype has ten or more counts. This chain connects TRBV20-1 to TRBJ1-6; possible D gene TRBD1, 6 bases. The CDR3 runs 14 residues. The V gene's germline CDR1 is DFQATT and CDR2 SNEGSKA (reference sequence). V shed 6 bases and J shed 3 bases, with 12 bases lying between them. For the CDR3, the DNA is TGCAGTGCGGGGGAACAGGGCTATAATTCACCCCTCCACTTT. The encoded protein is CSAGEQGYNSPLHF.

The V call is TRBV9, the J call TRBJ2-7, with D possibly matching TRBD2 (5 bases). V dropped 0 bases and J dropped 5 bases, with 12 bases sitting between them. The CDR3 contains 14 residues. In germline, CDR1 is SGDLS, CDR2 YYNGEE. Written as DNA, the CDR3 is TGTGCCAGCAGCGTAGGTTCCGGGAACAACGAGCAGTACTTC. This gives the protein CASSVGSGNNEQYF.

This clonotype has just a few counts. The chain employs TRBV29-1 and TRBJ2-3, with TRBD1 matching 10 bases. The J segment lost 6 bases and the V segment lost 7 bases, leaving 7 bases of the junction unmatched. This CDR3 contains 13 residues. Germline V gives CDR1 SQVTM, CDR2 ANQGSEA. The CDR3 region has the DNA TGCAGCGGTCGGACAGGGGGACCCGATACGCAGTATTTT. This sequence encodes CSGRTGGPDTQYF.

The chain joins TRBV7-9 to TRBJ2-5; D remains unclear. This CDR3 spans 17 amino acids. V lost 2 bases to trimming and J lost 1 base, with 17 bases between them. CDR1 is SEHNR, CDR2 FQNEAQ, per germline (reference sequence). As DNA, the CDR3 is TGTGCCAGCAGCTTACGACTTTTCGTGAATGGCCAAGAGACCCAGTACTTC. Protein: CASSLRLFVNGQETQYF.

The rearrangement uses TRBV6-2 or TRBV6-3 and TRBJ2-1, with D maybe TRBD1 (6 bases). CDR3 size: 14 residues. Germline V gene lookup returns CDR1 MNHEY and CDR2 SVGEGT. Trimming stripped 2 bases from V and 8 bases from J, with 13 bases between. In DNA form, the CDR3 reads TGTGCCAGCAGTTACCGACACCCAGGGGATGAGCAGTTCTTC. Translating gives CASSYRHPGDEQFF.

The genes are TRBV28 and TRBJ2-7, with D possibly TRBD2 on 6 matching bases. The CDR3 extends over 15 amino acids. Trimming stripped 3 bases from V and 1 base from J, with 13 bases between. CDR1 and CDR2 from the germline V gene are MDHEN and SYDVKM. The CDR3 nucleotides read TGTGCCAGCAGTTTCGCGGGGATGACATCCTACGAGCAGTACTTC. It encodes CASSFAGMTSYEQYF.

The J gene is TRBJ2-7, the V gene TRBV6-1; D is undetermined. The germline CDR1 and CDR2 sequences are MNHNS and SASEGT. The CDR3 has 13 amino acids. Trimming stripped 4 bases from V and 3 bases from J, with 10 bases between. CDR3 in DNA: TGTGCCAGCAGTGGGACGCCACACTACGAGCAGTACTTC. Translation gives CASSGTPHYEQYF.

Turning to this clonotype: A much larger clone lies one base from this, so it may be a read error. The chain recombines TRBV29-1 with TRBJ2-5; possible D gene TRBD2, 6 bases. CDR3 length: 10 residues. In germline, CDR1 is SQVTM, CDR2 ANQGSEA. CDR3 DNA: TGCAGCGTTGACCGGGAGACCCAGTGCTTC. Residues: CSVDRETQCF. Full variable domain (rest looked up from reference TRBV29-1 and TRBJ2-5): SAVISQKPSRDICQRGTSLTIQCQVDSQVTMMFWYRQQPGQSLTLIATANQGSEATYESGFVIDKFPISRPNLTFSTLTVSNMSPEDSSIYLCSVDRETQCFGPGTRLLVL.

The CDR3 here is CASSLDAGGATGELFF. The CDR3 nucleotides are TGTGCCAGCAGCTTAGATGCGGGGGGCGCCACCGGGGAGCTGTTTTTT. V is TRBV11-2 and J is TRBJ2-2, with 8 nucleotides matching TRBD2. CDR3 length equals 16 residues. V lost 0 bases, J lost 4 bases, and 4 bases stayed unmatched. Germline assignment: CDR1 SGHAT and CDR2 FQNNGV. Filled out from reference TRBV11-2 and TRBJ2-2, the complete variable domain reads EAGVAQSPRYKIIEKRQSVAFWCNPISGHATLYWYQQILGQGPKLLIQFQNNGVVDDSQLPKDRFSAERLKGVDSTLKIQPAKLEDSAVYLCASSLDAGGATGELFFGEGSRLTVL.

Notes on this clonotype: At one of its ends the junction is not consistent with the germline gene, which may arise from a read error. The CDR3 here is CSVRATGQGIDTQYF. CDR3 DNA: TGCAGTGTTAGAGCAACGGGACAGGGAATTGATACGCAGTATTTT. The chain has TRBV20-1 and TRBJ2-3; 9 bases line up with TRBD1. From germline, CDR1 is DFQATT and CDR2 SNEGSKA (reference sequence). The CDR3 extends over 15 amino acids.